This T cell receptor (beta chain) derives from a study of control samples from healthy donors and cancer patients. Some clones are missing from TCRdb's copy, which holds only in-frame ones; the method was immunoSEQ multiplex PCR. The table has around 50,000 clones, roughly 85% seen once. With V trimmed by 3 bases and J by 11 bases, 15 bases remained unmatched. CDR1 is MNHEY, CDR2 SMNVEV, per germline (reference sequence). The CDR3 consists of 16 residues. Sequencing was carried out using PBMCs. The clonotype was recovered from a woman in her fifties or sixties with lung cancer. V gene TRBV27 combines with J gene TRBJ2-3, with 9 bases that match TRBD2. CDR3 sequence: CASSFALAGRGDVQYF. The DNA for the CDR3 is TGTGCCAGCAGTTTTGCGCTAGCGGGGAGGGGAGATGTGCAGTATTTT.